A single sample gave rise to the 17 T cell receptor beta chains below, sequenced in a study of PD-1 blockade in classical Hodgkin lymphoma. Some clones are missing from TCRdb's copy, which holds only in-frame ones; the method was immunoSEQ multiplex PCR. Of 25,000 to 35,000 clones listed, almost 85% are singletons. Specified time point: cycle 4 day 1 (C4D1), after five to seven weeks of nivolumab. Brentuximab vedotin exposure varied, and every patient relapsed after autologous stem cell transplantation. The sample was peripheral blood mononuclear cells (PBMCs), taken before the fourth cycle of nivolumab. The receptors originated from a human donor with classical Hodgkin lymphoma.

This clone was recorded a few times. The chain combines TRBV5-6 with TRBJ2-5, with TRBD2 matching 11 bases. This CDR3 is built from 16 residues. Germline values: CDR1 SGHDT, CDR2 YYEEEE. The V and J ends lost 4 bases and 2 bases, in that order; junction bases with no gene match: 7. This chain's CDR3 is CASSRVLAGVQETQYF. The CDR3 DNA reads as TGTGCCAGCAGCCGGGTACTAGCGGGGGTACAAGAGACCCAGTACTTC.

This rearrangement joins TRBV19 to TRBJ2-3; 14 bases match TRBD2. J was trimmed by 2 bases and V by 7 bases; bases with no gene match: 11. The germline V gene encodes CDR1 LNHDA and CDR2 SQIVND (reference sequence). This CDR3 contains 18 residues. The CDR3 region is CASTPFGTSGGITDTQYF. The DNA of the CDR3 is TGTGCCAGTACTCCTTTTGGGACTAGCGGGGGAATCACAGATACGCAGTATTTT.

The chain links TRBV28 to TRBJ1-1; D not resolved. The CDR3 is made up of 13 amino acids. Germline CDR1 and CDR2: MDHEN and SYDVKM. Trimming removed 9 bases from V and 6 bases from J, with 17 bases in between. The DNA of the CDR3 is TGTGCCAGTCGTCTCGGCATAGTACCTGAAGCTTTCTTT. It specifies CASRLGIVPEAFF.

V gene TRBV11-3 combines with J gene TRBJ1-1; D is perhaps TRBD1 (5 bases). From germline, CDR1 is SGHNT and CDR2 YENEEA. The ends were cut back, 2 bases at V and 11 bases at J, with 18 bases in the middle. The CDR3 is 14 amino acids. The CDR3 DNA follows: TGTGCCAGCAGCTTACATGACGGGACCGCGCGCGCTTTCTTT. This sequence encodes CASSLHDGTARAFF.

This clone was seen once. J is TRBJ1-2 and V is TRBV4-3; D is unresolved. This CDR3 has 11 amino acids. Germline V gene sequence: CDR1 LGHNA, CDR2 YSLEER. V was trimmed by 0 bases and J by 11 bases, leaving 7 bases between them. The CDR3, as DNA: TGCGCCAGCAGCCAAGAGGGATTTTACACCTTC. Translated: CASSQEGFYTF.

V is TRBV9 and J is TRBJ1-4; no definite D call. The CDR3 has 13 residues. Trimming stripped 4 bases from V and 5 bases from J, with 9 bases between. The germline gives CDR1 SGDLS, CDR2 YYNGEE. CDR3 sequence: CASSKFSNEKLFF. DNA for the CDR3: TGTGCCAGCAGCAAATTCTCCAATGAAAAACTGTTTTTT. Together with reference TRBV9 and TRBJ1-4, the CDR3 gives the full variable domain: DSGVTQTPKHLITATGQRVTLRCSPRSGDLSVYWYQQSLDQGLQFLIQYYNGEERAKGNILERFSAQQFPDLHSELNLSSLELGDSALYFCASSKFSNEKLFFGSGTQLSVL.

The gene calls are TRBV6-5 and TRBJ2-3, with a tentative D call TRBD2 (5 bases). The CDR3 extends over 15 amino acids. Trimming took off 2 bases at V and 0 bases at J, with 9 bases between the two ends. Germline V gene lookup returns CDR1 MNHEY and CDR2 SVGAGI. CDR3 protein: CASSYNTGSTDTQYF. The CDR3 DNA follows: TGTGCCAGCAGTTACAACACGGGGAGCACAGATACGCAGTATTTT.

This chain connects TRBV19 to TRBJ2-5; the match to TRBD2 covers 7 bases. The germline V gene encodes CDR1 LNHDA and CDR2 SQIVND (reference sequence). V trimming: 6 bases; J trimming: 5 bases; junction bases outside the gene matches: 6. There are 13 residues in the CDR3. CDR3 in amino acids: CASSKTSRETQYF. CDR3 DNA: TGTGCCAGTAGCAAGACTAGCAGGGAGACCCAGTACTTC.

This sequence joins TRBV5-1 and TRBJ1-1; tentative D call: TRBD1 (6 bases). The CDR3 contains 15 residues. Trimming removed 3 bases from V and 4 bases from J, with 16 bases in between. CDR1 SGHRS and CDR2 YFSETQ come from the germline V gene. The CDR3: CASSSAGVGGTEAFF. The CDR3 DNA reads TGCGCCAGCAGCTCTGCAGGGGTCGGGGGCACTGAAGCTTTCTTT.

This clone rates as medium-sized. This chain connects TRBV7-2 to TRBJ2-1, with D possibly called TRBD1 or TRBD2 (5 bases each). Looked up from germline, CDR1 is SGHTA and CDR2 is FQGNSA. This CDR3 spans 16 amino acids. V lost 5 bases, J lost 6 bases, and 20 bases lay in between. CDR3 coding DNA: TGTGCCAGCAGCGCCTTAGGGCTGGGACCCGCCAATGAGCAGTTCTTC. It is translated as CASSALGLGPANEQFF.

This rearrangement joins TRBV4-2 to TRBJ1-6, with D uncertain. Between the trimmed V and J ends, which lost 0 bases and 7 bases, there was a span of 4 bases. The CDR3 is made up of 13 amino acids. Germline CDR1 is LGHNA and CDR2 is YNFKEQ. CDR3 in amino acids: CASSQEGNSPLHF. The CDR3 DNA follows: TGTGCCAGCAGCCAAGAAGGGAATTCACCCCTCCACTTT.

The J gene is TRBJ1-2, the V gene TRBV6-4, with TRBD1 matching over 9 bases. CDR3 length: 14 residues. The germline V gene has CDR1 MRHNA and CDR2 SNTAGT. With V trimmed by 0 bases and J by 6 bases, 2 bases remained unmatched. The CDR3 DNA reads TGTGCCAGCAGTGACTCAGGGACAGGGAATGGCTACACCTTC. It specifies CASSDSGTGNGYTF.

CDR3 in DNA: TGCAGCGTGACAGGGGGTAATGAAAAACTGTTTTTT. Its protein product is CSVTGGNEKLFF. The rearrangement links TRBV29-1 to TRBJ1-4; 9 nucleotides agree with TRBD1. Germline V gene sequence: CDR1 SQVTM, CDR2 ANQGSEA. The J segment lost 4 bases and the V segment lost 6 bases, leaving 0 bases of the junction unmatched. The CDR3 is made up of 12 amino acids.

The chain carries TRBV27 and TRBJ2-3, with D unresolved. V was cut by 0 bases and J by 7 bases, with 14 bases left in between. CDR1 and CDR2 from the germline V gene are MNHEY and SMNVEV (reference sequence). CDR3 length: 15 residues. The chain's CDR3 is CASSLSSRSKYTQYF. Here the CDR3 DNA reads TGTGCCAGCAGTTTATCGTCACGGTCAAAATATACGCAGTATTTT.

This chain uses TRBV6-1 with TRBJ2-5; tentatively, D is TRBD2 (5 bases). The J call is in doubt because the DNA end fits TRBJ2-7 better. The CDR3 has 17 residues. Germline loops: CDR1 MNHNS, CDR2 SASEGT. This chain's CDR3 is CASSGRRPGSLNYEQYF. The CDR3 DNA is TGTGCCAGCAGTGGCCGTCGGCCGGGGTCACTTAACTACGAGCAGTACTTC.

The CDR3 nucleotides are TGCGCCAGCAGCCAAGATGGGCTAGCGGGGGCCAAAGAGACCCAGTACTTC. Residues: CASSQDGLAGAKETQYF. J is TRBJ2-5 and V is TRBV4-1, with TRBD2 identical over 10 bases. The V and J ends lost 0 bases and 3 bases, in that order; junction bases with no gene match: 7. This CDR3 region has 17 residues. Germline loops: CDR1 MGHRA, CDR2 YSYEKL.

DNA of the CDR3: TGTGCCAGCTCACCACCAGGGTTTGCAACTAATGAAAAACTGTTTTTT. This sequence encodes CASSPPGFATNEKLFF. V and J are TRBV18 and TRBJ1-4, with no clear D. The CDR3 runs 16 residues. The germline gives CDR1 KGHSH, CDR2 LQKENI. Trimming took 0 bases from V and 0 from J, leaving 8 bases between them.